This T cell receptor beta chain was documented in a study of blood T cell repertoires in COVID-19. Whole-study context: T cells, B-cell-depleted T cells, or PBMCs provided the cDNA or gDNA that served as material.

Authors' processing steps: Amplified reference gene primers provided the basis for estimating nucleated cell counts. Sequencing was performed with immunoSEQ multiplex PCR; in TCRdb, only in-frame clones are kept and a portion is missing. Clonal size and the V and J genes are those of that table, whereas D and trimming came from the DNA. Here the sample spans some 370,000 clones, about 90% being singletons. The table lists this clone with a count of one. J lost 5 bases, V lost 2 bases, and 1 base had no gene match. Germline loops: CDR1 SNHLY, CDR2 FYNNEI. This CDR3 has 13 amino acids. The clonotype originates from a woman under 40 with COVID-19, enrolled during active disease. The chain uses TRBV2 and TRBJ1-1; 8 bases line up with TRBD1. Sequences were obtained from peripheral blood. The CDR3 sequence: CASSENRGTEAFF. The CDR3 coding sequence is TGTGCCAGCAGTGAAAACAGGGGGACTGAAGCTTTCTTT.